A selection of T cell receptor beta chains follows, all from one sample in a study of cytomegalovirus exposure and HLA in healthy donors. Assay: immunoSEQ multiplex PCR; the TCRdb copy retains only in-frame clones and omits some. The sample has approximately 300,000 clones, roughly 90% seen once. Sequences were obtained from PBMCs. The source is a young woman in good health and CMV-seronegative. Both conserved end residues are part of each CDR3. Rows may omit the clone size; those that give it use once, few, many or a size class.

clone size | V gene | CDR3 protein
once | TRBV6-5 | CASSYSEVGYGYTF
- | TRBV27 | CASSKLAESTGELFF
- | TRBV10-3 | CAISQGIETQYF
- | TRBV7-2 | CASSLEEDQPQHF
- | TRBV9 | CASSVRGQNSNQPQHF
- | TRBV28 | CASSLMGPGELFF
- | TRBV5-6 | CASSASETMNTEAFF
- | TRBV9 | CASSPTGPGETQYF
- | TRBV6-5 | CASSLWEGLASGELFF
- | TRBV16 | CASSRSPSGNEQFF
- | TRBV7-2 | CASSQGGTSQTRDTQYF
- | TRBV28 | CASSSVPKPEQFF
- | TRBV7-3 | CASSSGTVNTEAFF
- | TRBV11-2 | CASRRHSSYNEQFF
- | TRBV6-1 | CASSEVDRSWEQYF